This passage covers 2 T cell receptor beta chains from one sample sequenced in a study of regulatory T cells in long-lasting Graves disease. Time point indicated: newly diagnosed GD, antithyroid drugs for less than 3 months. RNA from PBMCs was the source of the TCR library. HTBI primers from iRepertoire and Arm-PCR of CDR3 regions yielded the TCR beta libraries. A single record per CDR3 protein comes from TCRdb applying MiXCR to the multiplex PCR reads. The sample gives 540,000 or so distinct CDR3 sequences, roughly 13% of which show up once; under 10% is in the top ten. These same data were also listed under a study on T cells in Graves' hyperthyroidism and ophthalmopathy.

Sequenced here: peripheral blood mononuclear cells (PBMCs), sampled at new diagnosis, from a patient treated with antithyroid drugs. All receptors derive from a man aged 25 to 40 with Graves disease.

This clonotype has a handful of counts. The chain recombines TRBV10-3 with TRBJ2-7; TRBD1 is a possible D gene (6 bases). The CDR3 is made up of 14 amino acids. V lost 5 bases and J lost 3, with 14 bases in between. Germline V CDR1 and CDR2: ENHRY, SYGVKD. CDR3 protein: CAISPGTSNYEQYF. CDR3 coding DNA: TGTGCCATCAGTCCCGGGACAAGCAACTACGAGCAGTACTTC.

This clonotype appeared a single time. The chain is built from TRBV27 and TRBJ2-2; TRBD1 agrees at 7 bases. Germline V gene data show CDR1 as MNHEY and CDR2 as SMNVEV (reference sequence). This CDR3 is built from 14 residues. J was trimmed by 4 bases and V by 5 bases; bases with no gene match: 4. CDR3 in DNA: TGTGCCAGCAGTCGAGGGGGCACCACCGGGGAGCTGTTTTTT. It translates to CASSRGGTTGELFF.